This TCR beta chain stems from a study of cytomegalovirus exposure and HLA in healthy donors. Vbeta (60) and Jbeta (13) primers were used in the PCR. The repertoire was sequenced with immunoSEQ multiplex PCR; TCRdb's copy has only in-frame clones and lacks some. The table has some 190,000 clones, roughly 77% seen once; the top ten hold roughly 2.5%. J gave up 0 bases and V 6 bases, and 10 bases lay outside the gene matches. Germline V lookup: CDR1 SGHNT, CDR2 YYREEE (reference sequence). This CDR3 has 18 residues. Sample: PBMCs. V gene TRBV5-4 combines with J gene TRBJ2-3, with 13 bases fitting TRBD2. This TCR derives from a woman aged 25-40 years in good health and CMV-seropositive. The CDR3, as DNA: TGTGCCAGCACCCGGACTAGCGGGGGCCTGACTAGCACAGATACGCAGTATTTT. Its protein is CASTRTSGGLTSTDTQYF.